The 10 T cell receptor beta chains reported below all come from one sample, sequenced in a study of blood T cell repertoires in COVID-19. Method: immunoSEQ multiplex PCR; TCRdb's copy keeps in-frame clones and lacks some. In the table there are about 87,000 clones, about 87% of which are singletons. Sequencing used peripheral blood. Receptor source: a man aged 40-49 years with acute or convalescent COVID-19.

The chain joins TRBV7-3 to TRBJ1-6, with 8 bases identical to TRBD1. The CDR3 consists of 15 residues. With 5 bases clipped from V and 6 bases from J, the junction kept 6 bases outside the gene matches. The germline V gene has CDR1 SGHTA and CDR2 FQGTGA. For the CDR3, the DNA is TGTGCCAGCAGCGCCGGACAGGGCCTTAATTCACCCCTCCACTTT. Its protein product is CASSAGQGLNSPLHF.

The CDR3 coding sequence is TGTGCTAGTGGTTTGGACAATTTACAGGTTGTGGGCACTGAAGCTTTCTTT. Amino acid sequence: CASGLDNLQVVGTEAFF. The chain uses TRBV12-5 and TRBJ1-1; possibly TRBD1 for D (5 bases). V lost 1 base to trimming and J lost 4 bases, with 19 bases between them. Germline V lookup: CDR1 LGHNT, CDR2 FRNRAP. The CDR3 consists of 17 residues.

The chain joins TRBV7-8 to TRBJ2-3, with TRBD2 identical over 16 bases. In germline, CDR1 is SGHVS, CDR2 FQNEAQ. Trimming cost V 2 bases and J 3 bases; bases outside gene matches: 2. This CDR3 has 17 amino acids. The CDR3 is CASSLMGLAGGTDTQYF. For the CDR3, the DNA is TGTGCCAGCAGCTTAATGGGACTAGCGGGAGGGACAGATACGCAGTATTTT. The variable domain in full, with the rest retrieved from reference TRBV7-8 and TRBJ2-3, is GAGVSQSPRYKVAKRGQDVALRCDPISGHVSLFWYQQALGQGPEFLTYFQNEAQLDKSGLPSDRFFAERPEGSVSTLKIQRTQQEDSAVYLCASSLMGLAGGTDTQYFGPGTRLTVL.

The CDR3 sequence: CASSNHQGSGNTIYF. The CDR3 DNA is TGTGCCAGTAGTAATCATCAGGGGTCTGGAAACACCATATATTTT. The rearrangement joins TRBV19 to TRBJ1-3; D might be TRBD1 (6 bases). The CDR3 has 15 residues. Germline V gene lookup returns CDR1 LNHDA and CDR2 SQIVND (reference sequence). Trimming took 4 bases from V and 1 from J, leaving 11 bases between them.

The chain joins TRBV21-1 to TRBJ1-1. TRBV21-1 is a pseudogene. This CDR3 spans 14 amino acids. The DNA of the CDR3 is TGTGCCAGCAGCAAAGAAGGGAGGGATACTGAAGCTTTCTTT. Translation: CASSKEGRDTEAFF.

The rearrangement links TRBV10-1 to TRBJ2-3; possibly TRBD2 for D (7 bases). The CDR3 has 14 residues. In germline, CDR1 is WNHNN, CDR2 SYGVQD (reference sequence). V lost 2 bases and J 4 bases, leaving 10 bases between the germline ends. DNA for the CDR3: TGCGCCAGCAGTGAGCGGGGGGCCTCAGATACGCAGTATTTT. Translated: CASSERGASDTQYF.

This clone appeared a single time. The chain carries TRBV13 and TRBJ2-7, with D possibly matching TRBD1 (5 bases). The CDR3 totals 13 residues. CDR1 and CDR2 from the germline V gene are PRHDT and FYEKMQ (reference sequence). With 3 bases removed from V and 2 bases from J, the gap between germline ends came to 8 bases. CDR3 protein: CASSLATAYEQYF. The CDR3 bases are TGTGCCAGCAGCTTGGCGACAGCCTACGAGCAGTACTTC.

The gene calls are TRBV4-3 and TRBJ1-1; D possibly corresponds to TRBD1 (6 bases). The CDR3 is 17 amino acids. V dropped 0 bases and J dropped 0 bases, with 14 bases sitting between them. Germline CDR1 is LGHNA and CDR2 is YSLEER. For the CDR3, the DNA is TGCGCCAGCAGCCAAGATAGAATAAACAGGGTGAACACTGAAGCTTTCTTT. It is translated as CASSQDRINRVNTEAFF.

This clone was observed a single time. The V and J genes are TRBV3-1 (or the pseudogene TRBV3-2) and TRBJ2-3; 9 bases agree with TRBD2. The trim removed 1 base at V and 5 bases at J, leaving 7 bases unmatched. The CDR3 contains 16 residues. Germline V gene sequence: CDR1 LGHDT, CDR2 YNNKEL (reference sequence). The CDR3 loop reads CASSQGEEAGGDTQYF. For the CDR3, the DNA is TGTGCCAGCAGCCAAGGGGAAGAAGCGGGGGGAGATACGCAGTATTTT.

The chain recombines TRBV5-8 with TRBJ2-7; 14 nucleotides align to TRBD2. CDR3 length: 15 amino acids. V lost 0 bases to trimming and J lost 9 bases; unmatched junction nucleotides: 5. The germline V gene encodes CDR1 SGHTS and CDR2 YDEGEE. DNA of the CDR3: TGTGCCAGCAGCTTGGTGAGACTAGCGGGAGGGGCGCAGTACTTC. Amino acids: CASSLVRLAGGAQYF.